One sample yielded the 6 T cell receptor beta chains listed below, sequenced in a study of cytomegalovirus exposure and HLA in healthy donors (dated by TCRdb to between 2016 and 2019). The library came from the immunoSEQ multiplex PCR assay. TCRdb stores this immuneACCESS table with in-frame sequences only. Part of the clones is absent; in the studies checked, under half of the shortfall reflects unresolved V genes, and no reason is known for the rest. In this sample the table shows around 52,000 clones, 85% to 95% of which occur a single time. Roughly 5.2% of the sample is held by the ten biggest clonotypes. The material sequenced was PBMCs. The receptors were gathered from a woman aged 18-29 years in good health and CMV-seronegative.

The chain carries TRBV28 and TRBJ1-1; weak D call: TRBD1 (5 bases). Germline V CDR1 and CDR2: MDHEN, SYDVKM. Trimming shortened V by 6 bases and J by 1 base, and 18 bases separated the two germline ends. This CDR3 is built from 16 residues. CDR3 nucleotides: TGTGCCAGCAGGAAATCTGGGGGGGGAAAGAACACTGAAGCTTTCTTT. Translated: CASRKSGGGKNTEAFF.

The CDR3 sequence: CASRGQGAYQETQYF. The CDR3 nucleotides read TGTGCCAGTAGGGGACAGGGGGCTTACCAAGAGACCCAGTACTTC. J is TRBJ2-5 and V is TRBV19; 12 bases map to TRBD1. The CDR3 loop spans 15 amino acids. The germline V gene encodes CDR1 LNHDA and CDR2 SQIVND (reference sequence). The V segment lost 6 bases and the J segment 0 bases; nucleotides outside the gene matches: 2.

CDR3 amino acids: CASSIQGQAGANVLTF. The CDR3 DNA reads TGTGCCAGTAGTATCCAGGGGCAGGCTGGGGCCAACGTCCTGACTTTC. The rearrangement links TRBV19 to TRBJ2-6, with D possibly matching TRBD1 (6 bases). The CDR3 consists of 16 residues. The V and J ends lost 3 bases and 2 bases respectively, with 11 bases between them. Germline lookup yields CDR1 LNHDA and CDR2 SQIVND (reference sequence).

The J gene is TRBJ2-1, the V gene TRBV10-3; TRBD2 aligns across 8 bases. Unmatched junction bases numbered 5, after V lost 3 bases and J lost 4 bases. The CDR3 has 15 amino acids. Germline V gene data show CDR1 as ENHRY and CDR2 as SYGVKD. CDR3 region: CAISDRAGEYNEQFF. CDR3 nucleotides: TGTGCCATCAGTGATCGAGCGGGAGAGTACAATGAGCAGTTCTTC.

This chain joins TRBV5-1 and TRBJ2-7, with TRBD1 matching 10 bases. V was clipped by 2 bases and J by 5 bases; unmatched bases: 7. Germline CDR1 SGHRS, CDR2 YFSETQ. This CDR3 is built from 15 residues. The CDR3 coding sequence is TGCGCCAGCAGCTTCAGTCGACAGGGGGCGGACGAGCAGTACTTC. This sequence encodes CASSFSRQGADEQYF. Looking up the rest from reference TRBV5-1 and TRBJ2-7 gives the full variable domain: KAGVTQTPRYLIKTRGQQVTLSCSPISGHRSVSWYQQTPGQGLQFLFEYFSETQRNKGNFPGRFSGRQFSNSRSEMNVSTLELGDSALYLCASSFSRQGADEQYFGPGTRLTVT.

This chain joins TRBV11-3 and TRBJ2-3; the match to TRBD2 covers 7 bases. The junction had 6 bases not matched to a gene; V was cut back by 4 bases and J by 5 bases. The germline CDR1 and CDR2 sequences are SGHNT and YENEEA. There are 14 residues in the CDR3. In DNA, the CDR3 is TGTGCCAGCAGCTCCTCGGGGGGAAAAGATACGCAGTATTTT. It specifies CASSSSGGKDTQYF.